In this sample, the clone carrying this T cell receptor (beta chain) turned up many times. Its cognate antigen is unknown. The data were taken from a study of T cell repertoires in cytomegalovirus infection. Across the study: From public TCR beta signatures came an indication of both CMV infection and matching HLA type.

General study points: Ex vivo responses were dominated by HLA-C-restricted CMV-specific TCR beta clonotypes.

The CDR3 totals 15 residues. CDR1 MNHEY and CDR2 SVGEGT come from the germline V gene. Trimming left V 3 bases short and J 5 bases short, with 14 bases between. One entry per CDR3 protein results from TCRdb running MiXCR on the reads. Of some 57,000 distinct CDR3 sequences in the sample, around 33% were seen once. V gene TRBV6-2 or TRBV6-3 combines with J gene TRBJ1-5, with D possibly being TRBD1 (5 bases). The sample consisted of PBMCs, sequenced either directly or after in vitro stimulation (not recorded which). The TCR comes from a human donor in good health (CMV status not recorded). Some clones in this sample may be carry-over from other donors' samples. CDR3 sequence (DNA): TGTGCCAGCAGTTATATGATTGGGGGACATCAGCCCCAGCATTTT. This sequence encodes CASSYMIGGHQPQHF.